This record looks at one TCR beta chain sequence and its context. Its cognate antigen is unknown. The source of the sample is a study of shared clonotypes between healthy human individuals. Study information: The study enrolled a couple of women and a few men aged 18 to 49. Study results and caveats: The study generally estimated greater richness for naive than memory subsets. The study drew on few donors, limiting represented genetic and exposure-history diversity.

Some clones are missing from TCRdb's copy, which holds only in-frame ones; the method was immunoSEQ multiplex PCR. The sample contains millions of clones, over 85% of which appear only once. Trimming shortened V by 1 base and J by 2 bases, and 5 bases separated the two germline ends. The CDR3 contains 12 residues. CDR1 is GTSNPN and CDR2 is SVGIG in the germline V gene (reference sequence). The rearrangement links TRBV30 to TRBJ1-2; D gene uncertain. The sequence was collected from a man aged 18 to 30 in good health. Sequenced input: naive CD4+ T cells sorted from blood. The subset here: CD45RA+ positively selected. DNA of the CDR3: TGTGCCTGGAGTGCAATCAACTATGGCTACACCTTC. Its protein product is CAWSAINYGYTF.